The 4 T cell receptor beta chains given below trace back to one sample, sequenced in a study of cytomegalovirus exposure and HLA in healthy donors (TCRdb year 2017). Libraries were prepared through the immunoSEQ multiplex PCR assay. Drawn from immuneACCESS, this table holds only the in-frame rearrangements with V and J called that TCRdb kept. Clones are partly lost; checked studies trace under half to an unresolved V gene and leave the rest unexplained. The sample yields more than 250,000 clones; about nine tenths were counted once. About 1% of the sample belongs to the ten largest clones. The sample consisted of PBMCs. These receptors all stem from a woman aged 30 to 39 in good health and CMV-seropositive.

This rearrangement joins TRBV6-1 to TRBJ1-2; 8 nucleotides match TRBD1. CDR1 and CDR2 (germline): MNHNS, SASEGT. The CDR3 length is 10 residues. With 6 bases clipped from V and 12 bases from J, the junction kept 3 bases outside the gene matches. CDR3 sequence (DNA): TGTGCCAGCAGGGGACAGGCTGACACCTTC. Its protein product is CASRGQADTF.

V and J are TRBV28 and TRBJ1-6; 8 nucleotides align to TRBD1. The trim removed 3 bases at V and 0 bases at J, leaving 10 bases unmatched. CDR1 is MDHEN and CDR2 is SYDVKM in the germline V gene. The CDR3 spans 19 residues. The CDR3 reads CASSLGQGAKRSYNSPLHF. The CDR3, as DNA: TGTGCCAGCAGTTTGGGGCAGGGGGCGAAGCGCTCCTATAATTCACCCCTCCACTTT.

The chain employs TRBV9 and TRBJ2-1; 9 nucleotides agree with TRBD2. V trimming: 0 bases; J trimming: 8 bases; junction bases outside the gene matches: 9. Germline V gene lookup returns CDR1 SGDLS and CDR2 YYNGEE. The CDR3 has 16 amino acids. CDR3 in amino acids: CASSVVGGGAIYEQFF. The CDR3 nucleotides read TGTGCCAGCAGCGTAGTTGGCGGGGGGGCCATTTATGAGCAGTTCTTC.

The chain employs TRBV7-2 and TRBJ1-5; D perhaps matches TRBD1 (5 bases). The length of the CDR3 is 14 residues. V was trimmed by 5 bases and J by 3 bases, leaving 11 bases between them. Germline V gene lookup returns CDR1 SGHTA and CDR2 FQGNSA. The CDR3 nucleotides are TGTGCCAGCAGCCCAGACAGCCTCAATCAGCCCCAGCATTTT. Its translation: CASSPDSLNQPQHF. Using reference TRBV7-2 and TRBJ1-5 for the parts outside the CDR3, the full variable domain is GAGVSQSPSNKVTEKGKDVELRCDPISGHTALYWYRQSLGQGLEFLIYFQGNSAPDKSGLPSDRFSAERTGGSVSTLTIQRTQQEDSAVYLCASSPDSLNQPQHFGDGTRLSIL.